A single sample gave rise to the 5 T cell receptor beta chains below, sequenced in a study of T cell responses to AZD1222 COVID-19 vaccine. The repertoire was sequenced with immunoSEQ multiplex PCR; TCRdb's copy has only in-frame clones and lacks some. The sample lists 90,000 to 120,000 clones, 85% to 95% occurring once. This specimen consisted of peripheral blood, obtained 28 days after the second AZD1222 dose. All receptors come from an adult who received the AZD1222 COVID-19 vaccine.

The chain recombines TRBV2 with TRBJ1-1; D gene uncertain. CDR3 length: 13 amino acids. V lost 5 bases to trimming and J lost 11 bases, with 18 bases between them. The V gene's germline CDR1 is SNHLY and CDR2 FYNNEI. This chain's CDR3 is CASSTTPSEQAFF. In nucleotides, the CDR3 is TGTGCCAGCAGTACTACCCCGTCGGAACAGGCTTTCTTT.

This sequence joins TRBV20-1 and TRBJ1-5, with D unresolved. Per the germline V gene, CDR1 is DFQATT and CDR2 is SNEGSKA (reference sequence). CDR3 size: 16 residues. The V end lost 3 bases, the J end lost 0 bases, and 15 bases lay between the germline ends. The CDR3 region has the DNA TGCAGTGCTAGTGAAGGAGGAGTCTATAGCAATCAGCCCCAGCATTTT. Translation: CSASEGGVYSNQPQHF.

This chain uses TRBV5-1 with TRBJ1-4; 7 bases align to TRBD1. CDR3 size: 15 residues. Germline V gene sequence: CDR1 SGHRS, CDR2 YFSETQ. The ends lost 7 bases at V and 8 bases at J; junction bases unmatched: 14. CDR3 in DNA: TGCGCCAGCTCCTCCCAGGGGGGAAGGCTCGAAAAACTGTTTTTT. It is translated as CASSSQGGRLEKLFF.

This chain uses TRBV5-6 with TRBJ2-7, with 8 bases matching TRBD1. Germline trimming cut 4 bases from V and 6 bases from J; bases unmatched to any gene: 3. This CDR3 is built from 12 residues. The germline V gene encodes CDR1 SGHDT and CDR2 YYEEEE. CDR3 residues: CASSPGTGEQYF. CDR3 DNA: TGTGCCAGCAGCCCGGGGACAGGCGAGCAGTACTTC.

The rearrangement uses TRBV14 and TRBJ2-7, with TRBD1 matching over 9 bases. The CDR3 runs to 14 residues. In germline, CDR1 is SGHDN, CDR2 FVKESK. V lost 2 bases and J lost 4; bases outside the gene matches: 3. In nucleotides, the CDR3 is TGTGCCAGCAGCCAAAGGGACAGGGATTACGAGCAGTACTTC. Translating it yields CASSQRDRDYEQYF. The entire variable domain, with the rest obtained from reference TRBV14 and TRBJ2-7, is as follows: EAGVTQFPSHSVIEKGQTVTLRCDPISGHDNLYWYRRVMGKEIKFLLHFVKESKQDESGMPNNRFLAERTGGTYSTLKVQPAELEDSGVYFCASSQRDRDYEQYFGPGTRLTVT.